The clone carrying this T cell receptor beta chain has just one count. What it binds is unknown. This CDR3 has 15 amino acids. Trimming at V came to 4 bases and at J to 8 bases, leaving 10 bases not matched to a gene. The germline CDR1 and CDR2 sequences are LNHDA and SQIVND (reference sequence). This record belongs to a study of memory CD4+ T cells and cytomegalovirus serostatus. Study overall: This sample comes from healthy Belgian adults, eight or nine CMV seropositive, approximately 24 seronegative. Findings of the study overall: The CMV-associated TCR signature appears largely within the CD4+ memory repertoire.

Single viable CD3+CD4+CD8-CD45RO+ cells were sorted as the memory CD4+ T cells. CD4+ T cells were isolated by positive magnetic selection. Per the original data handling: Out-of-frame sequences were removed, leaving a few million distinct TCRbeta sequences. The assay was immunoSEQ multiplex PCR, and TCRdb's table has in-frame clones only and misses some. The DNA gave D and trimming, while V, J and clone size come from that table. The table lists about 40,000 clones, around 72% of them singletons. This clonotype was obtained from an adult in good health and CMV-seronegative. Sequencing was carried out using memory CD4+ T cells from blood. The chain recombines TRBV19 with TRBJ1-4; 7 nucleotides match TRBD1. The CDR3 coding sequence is TGTGCCAGTAGTACTAACAGGGGTGGTGAAGAAAAACTGTTTTTT. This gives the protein CASSTNRGGEEKLFF. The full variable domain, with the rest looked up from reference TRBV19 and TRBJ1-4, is DGGITQSPKYLFRKEGQNVTLSCEQNLNHDAMYWYRQDPGQGLRLIYYSQIVNDFQKGDIAEGYSVSREKKESFPLTVTSAQKNPTAFYLCASSTNRGGEEKLFFGSGTQLSVL.